This paragraph reports one TCR beta chain. The antigen is undetermined. Time point of the sample: new active TB diagnosis, blood taken before or within 7 days of starting treatment. Active tuberculosis patients were new diagnoses, HIV-seronegative, South African, and aged 18 years or older. Repertoires were generated with immunoSEQ multiplex PCR, while TCRdb's copy carries only in-frame clones and drops some. Among roughly 35,000 clones, just over 90% were seen once, and the ten largest hold 7%. The data belong to a study of T cells in tuberculosis. Study-level findings and limits: Selection depended on which cryopreserved specimens were available. Shorter CDR3-alpha in active tuberculosis partly drove smaller distances.

CDR1 is MGHDK and CDR2 is SYGVNS in the germline V gene. The V segment lost 4 bases and the J segment 6 bases; nucleotides outside the gene matches: 8. This CDR3 comprises 16 residues. V gene TRBV25-1 combines with J gene TRBJ1-6, with TRBD1 identical over 8 bases. Sequenced material: PBMCs, taken at tuberculosis diagnosis. The source is an adult with tuberculosis. Some clones in this sample may be carry-over from other donors' samples. CDR3 DNA sequence: TGTGCCAGCAGTGCTCATCCCCAGGGGGCTAATTCACCCCTCCACTTT. Its protein is CASSAHPQGANSPLHF.